The rows below give T cell receptor beta chains drawn from one sample of a study of CD8 T cells in Susac syndrome. TCRdb reprocessed the immunoSEQ multiplex PCR reads with MiXCR, giving one entry per CDR3 protein. The table has under 350,000 distinct CDR3 sequences, 92% seen once. The sample was CD4+ T cells from PBMCs. These receptors were collected from a human donor with multiple sclerosis. CDR3s include the opening cysteine and the closing phenylalanine or tryptophan. The D gene is left open where the match is weak. Size tells how often a clone was seen (once, few, many) or the class of an expanded clone, and some rows leave it out.

size: -; J: TRBJ2-7; D: -; V: TRBV4-3; length: 14; DNA: TGCGCCAGCAGAAAGGAGAGAGGGTTTTACGAGCAGTACTTC; CDR3: CASRKERGFYEQYF
size: -; J: TRBJ2-3; D: -; V: TRBV19; length: 13; DNA: TGTGCCAGTACCCCGACCCAATTGGGGACGCAGTATTTT; CDR3: CASTPTQLGTQYF
size: few; J: TRBJ1-2; D: -; V: TRBV7-6; length: 12; DNA: TGTGCCAGCAGCTCCCTGGGATATGGCTACACCTTC; CDR3: CASSSLGYGYTF
size: -; J: TRBJ1-1; D: -; V: TRBV19; length: 13; DNA: TGTGCCAGTAGTATGACAGAGAACACTGAAGCTTTCTTT; CDR3: CASSMTENTEAFF
size: -; J: TRBJ2-1; D: -; V: TRBV7-2; length: 16; DNA: TGTGCCAGCAGGGATAGAGGAGGGAGGTCCTACAATGAGCAGTTCTTC; CDR3: CASRDRGGRSYNEQFF
size: -; J: TRBJ1-5; D: TRBD1; V: TRBV19; length: 14; DNA: TGTGCCACCTCCCCGCAGGGGGATGATCAGCCCCAGCATTTT; CDR3: CATSPQGDDQPQHF
size: -; J: TRBJ2-1; D: TRBD2; V: TRBV6-2/TRBV6-3; length: 11; DNA: TGTGCCAGCAGTTGGATGGGAGGGGAGTTCTTC; CDR3: CASSWMGGEFF
size: -; J: TRBJ2-2; D: -; V: TRBV12-3/TRBV12-4; length: 17; DNA: TGTGCCAGCAGCCCTAGGGACTCCCCGGCGGCAACCGGGGAGCTGTTTTTT; CDR3: CASSPRDSPAATGELFF
size: -; J: TRBJ2-7; D: TRBD2; V: TRBV4-3; length: 15; DNA: TGCGCCAGCAGCCAAGCACTAGCGGGGCGCTATGGGCAGTACTTC; CDR3: CASSQALAGRYGQYF
size: -; J: TRBJ2-7; D: -; V: TRBV6-2/TRBV6-3; length: 15; DNA: TGTGCCAGCAGGCCCGGTTGGGGGGGCGACTACGAGCAGTACTTC; CDR3: CASRPGWGGDYEQYF
size: -; J: TRBJ2-3; D: TRBD2; V: TRBV2; length: 17; DNA: TGTGCCAGCAGTCGACTAGCGGGGGGGCCTAGCACAGATACGCAGTATTTT; CDR3: CASSRLAGGPSTDTQYF